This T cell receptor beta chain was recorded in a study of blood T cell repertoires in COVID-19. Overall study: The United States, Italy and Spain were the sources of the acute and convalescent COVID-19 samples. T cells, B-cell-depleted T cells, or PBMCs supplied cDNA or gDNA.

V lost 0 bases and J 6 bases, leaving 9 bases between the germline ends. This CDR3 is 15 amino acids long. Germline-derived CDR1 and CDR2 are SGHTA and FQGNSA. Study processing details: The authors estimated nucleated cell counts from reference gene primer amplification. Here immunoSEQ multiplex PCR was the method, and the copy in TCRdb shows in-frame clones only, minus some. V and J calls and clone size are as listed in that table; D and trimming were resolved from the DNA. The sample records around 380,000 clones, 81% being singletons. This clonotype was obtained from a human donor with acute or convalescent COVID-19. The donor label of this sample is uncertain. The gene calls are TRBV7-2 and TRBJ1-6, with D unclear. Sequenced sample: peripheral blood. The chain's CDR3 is CASSLAEGLNSPLHF. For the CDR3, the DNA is TGTGCCAGCAGCTTAGCGGAGGGCCTTAATTCACCCCTCCACTTT.